Following are 8 T cell receptor beta chains from one sample sequenced in a study of blood T cell repertoires in COVID-19. Profiled with immunoSEQ multiplex PCR; TCRdb holds only in-frame clones, not every one. The data hold some 49,000 clones, with 80% to 95% observed a single time. The sequencing input was peripheral blood. The receptors come from a man in his 60s with COVID-19, enrolled during active disease.

This chain uses TRBV18 with TRBJ1-2; D perhaps matches TRBD1 (5 bases). The CDR3 has 15 amino acids. Trimming removed 0 bases at V and 0 bases at J, with 8 bases between. Per germline, CDR1 KGHSH and CDR2 LQKENI. CDR3 sequence reads: CASSPPGGANYGYTF. The CDR3 region has the DNA TGTGCCAGCTCACCACCGGGAGGGGCTAACTATGGCTACACCTTC. Full variable domain (remainder filled in from reference TRBV18 and TRBJ1-2): NAGVMQNPRHLVRRRGQEARLRCSPMKGHSHVYWYRQLPEEGLKFMVYLQKENIIDESGMPKERFSAEFPKEGPSILRIQQVVRGDSAAYFCASSPPGGANYGYTFGSGTRLTVV.

The chain recombines TRBV6-2 or TRBV6-3 with TRBJ1-5; D unclear. Germline V gene lookup returns CDR1 MNHEY and CDR2 SVGEGT. The CDR3 length is 14 residues. V lost 3 bases and J lost 7, with 13 bases in between. The CDR3 region has the DNA TGTGCCAGCAGTTATGACGGGAGGAGGCAGCCCCAGCATTTT. Protein: CASSYDGRRQPQHF.

The rearrangement links TRBV10-3 to TRBJ1-2; TRBD1 matches 9 bases. Germline CDR1 and CDR2: ENHRY and SYGVKD. J was trimmed by 5 bases and V by 3 bases; bases with no gene match: 7. This CDR3 comprises 15 residues. The DNA for the CDR3 is TGTGCCATCAGTGAAATGGACAGGGGATTTTATGGCTACACCTTC. Translating it yields CAISEMDRGFYGYTF.

The CDR3 DNA reads TGTGCCAGTAGTTCAGTGGTCTCTGGGGCCAACGTCCTGACTTTC. As protein: CASSSVVSGANVLTF. The chain couples TRBV19 to TRBJ2-6; D uncertain. The CDR3 has 15 residues. Between the trimmed V and J ends, which lost 5 bases and 0 bases, there was a span of 8 bases. The germline V gene encodes CDR1 LNHDA and CDR2 SQIVND (reference sequence).

The V gene is TRBV29-1, the J gene TRBJ2-7; D is possibly TRBD1 (6 bases). Germline-derived CDR1 and CDR2 are SQVTM and ANQGSEA. The ends were cut back, 5 bases at V and 2 bases at J, with 10 bases in the middle. The CDR3 totals 12 residues. DNA for the CDR3: TGCAGCGTTCATGACAGGCCCTACGAGCAGTACTTC. Translated, it gives CSVHDRPYEQYF.

The CDR3 region is CASSPGQGMGNTIYF. The CDR3 DNA reads TGTGCCAGCAGCCCCGGACAGGGAATGGGAAACACCATATATTTT. The V call is TRBV9, the J call TRBJ1-3; TRBD1 agrees at 8 bases. This CDR3 is 15 amino acids long. Losses at the gene ends were 4 bases for V and 4 bases for J; bases not matched to a gene: 7. Germline V CDR1 and CDR2: SGDLS, YYNGEE.

The V call is TRBV7-2, the J call TRBJ1-2; 9 bases line up with TRBD1. Trimming cost V 1 base and J 2 bases; bases outside gene matches: 8. Germline V CDR1 and CDR2: SGHTA, FQGNSA. CDR3 length equals 17 residues. CDR3 sequence: CASSLGGQGGINYGYTF. CDR3 bases: TGTGCCAGCAGCTTAGGGGGACAGGGAGGGATAAACTATGGCTACACCTTC.

This chain connects TRBV19 to TRBJ2-6, with 12 bases fitting TRBD1. Germline CDR1 is LNHDA and CDR2 is SQIVND (reference sequence). This CDR3 comprises 17 residues. V lost 5 bases and J lost 2; bases outside the gene matches: 4. The CDR3 bases are TGTGCCAGTAGTCCGGGACAGGGGGCAGCTGGGGCCAACGTCCTGACTTTC. Its translation is CASSPGQGAAGANVLTF.